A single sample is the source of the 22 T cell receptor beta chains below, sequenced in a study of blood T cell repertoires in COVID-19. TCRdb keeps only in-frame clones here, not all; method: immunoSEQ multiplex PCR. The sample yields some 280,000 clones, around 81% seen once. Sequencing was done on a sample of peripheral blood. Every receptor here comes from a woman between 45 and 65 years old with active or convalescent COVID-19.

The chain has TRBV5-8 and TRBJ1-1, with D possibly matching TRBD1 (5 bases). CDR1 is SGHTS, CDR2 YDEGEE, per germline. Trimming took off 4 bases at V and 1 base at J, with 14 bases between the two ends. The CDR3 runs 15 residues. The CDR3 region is CASSPSGGANTEAFF. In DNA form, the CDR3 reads TGTGCCAGCAGCCCCTCCGGGGGAGCGAACACTGAAGCTTTCTTT.

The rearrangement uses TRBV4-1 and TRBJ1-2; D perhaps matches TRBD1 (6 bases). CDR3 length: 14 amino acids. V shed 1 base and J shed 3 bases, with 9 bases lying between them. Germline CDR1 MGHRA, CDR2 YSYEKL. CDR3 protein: CASSQVQGDYGYTF. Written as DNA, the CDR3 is TGCGCCAGCAGCCAAGTACAGGGTGACTATGGCTACACCTTC.

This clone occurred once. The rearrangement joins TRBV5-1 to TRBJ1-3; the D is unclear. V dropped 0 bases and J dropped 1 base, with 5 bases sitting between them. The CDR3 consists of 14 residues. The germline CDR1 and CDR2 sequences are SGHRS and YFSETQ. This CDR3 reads CASSLDKSGNTIYF. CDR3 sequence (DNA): TGCGCCAGCAGCTTGGACAAGTCTGGAAACACCATATATTTT.

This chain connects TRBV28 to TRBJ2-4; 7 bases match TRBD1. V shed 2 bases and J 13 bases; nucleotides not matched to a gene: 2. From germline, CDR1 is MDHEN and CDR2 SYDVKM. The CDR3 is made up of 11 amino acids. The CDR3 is CASSLDRVQYF. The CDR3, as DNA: TGTGCCAGCAGTTTAGACAGGGTCCAGTACTTC.

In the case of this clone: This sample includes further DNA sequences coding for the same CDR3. The CDR3 sequence is CASSIDTVNTEAFF. The CDR3 DNA follows: TGTGCCAGTAGTATAGATACAGTAAACACTGAAGCTTTCTTT. The gene calls are TRBV19 and TRBJ1-1, with D unclear. Germline loops: CDR1 LNHDA, CDR2 SQIVND (reference sequence). The CDR3 runs to 14 residues. V lost 0 bases, J lost 2 bases, and 7 bases lay in between.

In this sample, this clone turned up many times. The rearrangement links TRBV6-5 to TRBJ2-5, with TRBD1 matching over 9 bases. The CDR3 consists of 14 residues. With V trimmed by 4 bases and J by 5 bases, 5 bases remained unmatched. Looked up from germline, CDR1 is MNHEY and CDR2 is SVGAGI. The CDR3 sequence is CASSFTGGWETQYF. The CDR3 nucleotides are TGTGCCAGCAGTTTCACAGGGGGCTGGGAGACCCAGTACTTC.

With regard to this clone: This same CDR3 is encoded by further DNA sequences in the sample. The CDR3 protein is CASNRDSNQPQHF. The CDR3 coding sequence is TGTGCCAGCAACCGAGATAGCAATCAGCCCCAGCATTTT. The chain carries TRBV2 and TRBJ1-5, with D hard to call. Germline values: CDR1 SNHLY, CDR2 FYNNEI. The CDR3 totals 13 residues. V lost 7 bases to trimming and J lost 0 bases, with 7 bases between them.

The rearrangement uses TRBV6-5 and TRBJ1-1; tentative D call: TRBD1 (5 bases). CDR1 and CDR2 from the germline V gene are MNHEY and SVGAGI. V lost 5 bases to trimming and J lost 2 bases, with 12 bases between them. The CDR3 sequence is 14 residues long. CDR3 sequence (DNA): TGTGCCAGCAGTCTGACAGAGCTAAACACTGAAGCTTTCTTT. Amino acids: CASSLTELNTEAFF.

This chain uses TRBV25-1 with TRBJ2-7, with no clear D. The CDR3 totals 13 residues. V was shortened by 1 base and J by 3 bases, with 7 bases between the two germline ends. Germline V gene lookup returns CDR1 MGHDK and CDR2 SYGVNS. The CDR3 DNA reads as TGTGCCAGCAGTGAATCTGCGTACTACGAGCAGTACTTC. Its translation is CASSESAYYEQYF.

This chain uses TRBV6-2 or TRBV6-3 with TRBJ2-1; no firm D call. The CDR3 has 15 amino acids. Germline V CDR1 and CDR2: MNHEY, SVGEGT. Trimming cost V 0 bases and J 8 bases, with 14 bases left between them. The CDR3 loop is CASSYSGTQVDEQFF. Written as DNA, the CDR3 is TGTGCCAGCAGTTACTCGGGTACTCAGGTCGATGAGCAGTTCTTC.

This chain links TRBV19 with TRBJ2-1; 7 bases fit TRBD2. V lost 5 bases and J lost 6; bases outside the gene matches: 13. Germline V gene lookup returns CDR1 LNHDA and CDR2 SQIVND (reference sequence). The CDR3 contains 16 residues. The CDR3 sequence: CASSSGGRVWGNEQFF. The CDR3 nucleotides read TGTGCCAGTAGTTCCGGGGGGAGGGTTTGGGGCAATGAGCAGTTCTTC.

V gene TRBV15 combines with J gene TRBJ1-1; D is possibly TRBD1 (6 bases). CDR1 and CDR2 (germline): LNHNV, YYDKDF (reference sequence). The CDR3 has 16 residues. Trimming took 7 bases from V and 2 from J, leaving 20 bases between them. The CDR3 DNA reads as TGTGCCACCAACCCGCACCCGGACAGTATAAACACTGAAGCTTTCTTT. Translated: CATNPHPDSINTEAFF.

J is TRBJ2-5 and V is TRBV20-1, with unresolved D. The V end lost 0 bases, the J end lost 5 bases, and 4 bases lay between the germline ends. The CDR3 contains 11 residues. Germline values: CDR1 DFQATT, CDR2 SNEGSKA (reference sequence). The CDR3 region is CSAREAETQYF. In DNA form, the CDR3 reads TGCAGTGCTAGAGAAGCCGAGACCCAGTACTTC.

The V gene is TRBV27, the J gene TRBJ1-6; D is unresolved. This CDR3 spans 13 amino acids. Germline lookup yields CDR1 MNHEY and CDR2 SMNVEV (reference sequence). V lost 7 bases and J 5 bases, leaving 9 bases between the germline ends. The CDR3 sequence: CASKNLNNSPLHF. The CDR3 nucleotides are TGTGCCAGCAAAAACTTAAATAATTCACCCCTCCACTTT.

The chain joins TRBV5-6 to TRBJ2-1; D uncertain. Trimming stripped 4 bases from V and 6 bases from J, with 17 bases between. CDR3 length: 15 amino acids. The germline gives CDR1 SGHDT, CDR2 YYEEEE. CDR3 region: CASSNTPIAGNEQFF. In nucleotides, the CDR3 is TGTGCCAGCAGCAATACACCCATCGCTGGCAATGAGCAGTTCTTC.

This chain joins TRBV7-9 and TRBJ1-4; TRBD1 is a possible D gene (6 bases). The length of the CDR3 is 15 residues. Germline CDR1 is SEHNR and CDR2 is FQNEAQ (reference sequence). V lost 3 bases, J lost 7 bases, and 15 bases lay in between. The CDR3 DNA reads TGTGCCAGCAGCTTCGCCACAGGGCTCGGTGAAAAACTGTTTTTT. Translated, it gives CASSFATGLGEKLFF.

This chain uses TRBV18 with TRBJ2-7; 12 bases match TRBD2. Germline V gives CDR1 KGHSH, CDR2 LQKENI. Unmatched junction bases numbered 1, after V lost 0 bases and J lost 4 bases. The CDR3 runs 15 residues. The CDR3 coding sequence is TGTGCCAGCTCACCACCGACTAGCGGGAGATACGAGCAGTACTTC. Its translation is CASSPPTSGRYEQYF. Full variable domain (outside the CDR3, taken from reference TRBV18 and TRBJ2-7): NAGVMQNPRHLVRRRGQEARLRCSPMKGHSHVYWYRQLPEEGLKFMVYLQKENIIDESGMPKERFSAEFPKEGPSILRIQQVVRGDSAAYFCASSPPTSGRYEQYFGPGTRLTVT.

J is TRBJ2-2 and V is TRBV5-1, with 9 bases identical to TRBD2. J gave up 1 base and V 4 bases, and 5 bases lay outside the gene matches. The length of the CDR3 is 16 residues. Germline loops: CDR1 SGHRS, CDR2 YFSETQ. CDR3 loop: CASSPLAGLNTGELFF. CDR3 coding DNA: TGCGCCAGCAGCCCACTAGCGGGTCTGAACACCGGGGAGCTGTTTTTT.

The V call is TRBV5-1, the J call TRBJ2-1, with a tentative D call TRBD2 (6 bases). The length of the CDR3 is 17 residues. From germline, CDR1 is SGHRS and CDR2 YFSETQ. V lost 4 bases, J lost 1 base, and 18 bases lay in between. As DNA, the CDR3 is TGCGCCAGCAGCCGCGGACTAACTACCTGGTCCTACAATGAGCAGTTCTTC. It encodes CASSRGLTTWSYNEQFF.

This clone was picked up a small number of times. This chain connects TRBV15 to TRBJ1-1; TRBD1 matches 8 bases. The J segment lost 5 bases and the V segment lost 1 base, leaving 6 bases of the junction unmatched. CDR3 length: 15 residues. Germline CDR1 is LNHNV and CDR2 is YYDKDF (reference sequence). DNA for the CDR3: TGTGCCACCAGCAGAGTGGGCAGGGGGCTTACTGAAGCTTTCTTT. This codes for CATSRVGRGLTEAFF.

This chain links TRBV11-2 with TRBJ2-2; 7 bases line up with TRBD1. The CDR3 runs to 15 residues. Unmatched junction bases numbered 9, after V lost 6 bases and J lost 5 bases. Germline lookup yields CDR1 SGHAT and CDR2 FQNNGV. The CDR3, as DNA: TGTGCCAGCAGTTTCCGGGCAGGGGGAACCGGGGAGCTGTTTTTT. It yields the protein CASSFRAGGTGELFF.

The CDR3 sequence is CASSLRTGGYGYTF. DNA of the CDR3: TGTGCCAGCAGCCTCAGGACAGGAGGCTATGGCTACACCTTC. The chain links TRBV9 to TRBJ1-2; TRBD1 matches 7 bases. The CDR3 contains 14 residues. V was clipped by 4 bases and J by 4 bases; unmatched bases: 7. Germline-derived CDR1 and CDR2 are SGDLS and YYNGEE.